This T cell receptor beta chain was captured by sequencing in a study of blood T cells in healthy people across ages. PCR was performed a second time for about 7 to 12 cycles using a sample-barcoded 5' primer and a J-beta primer mix. Each cDNA was tagged by a template-switch adaptor containing 12 random nucleotides. TCRdb independently ran MiXCR on the 5' RACE reads; one entry per CDR3 protein. The sample consists of 1.5 million to 2 million distinct CDR3 sequences, 49% of them appearing once. A note on this clonotype: Antigen unknown. Sequence at one end of the junction differs from germline and may be a read error.

Researchers collected approximately 9.9 milliliters of peripheral blood from every single donor. The amount of total RNA extracted per sample was at least 6 micrograms. General study points: PBMC samples, being unsorted, prevented any conclusive comparison of naive and antigen-experienced cells.

The CDR3 runs to 16 residues. The germline V gene has CDR1 SGHDN and CDR2 FVKESK. Sequences were obtained from blood. The TCR was taken from a woman aged 40-49 years in good health. The V call is TRBV14, the J call TRBJ2-7; D possibly uses TRBD1 or TRBD2 (5 bases each). The DNA of the CDR3 is TGTGCCGGCAGCCAGGAGGAGACAGTGATAATCCACGAGCAGTACTTC. The encoded protein is CAGSQEETVIIHEQYF.